One and the same sample provided the 17 T cell receptor beta chains below, sequenced in a study of blood T cell repertoires in COVID-19. Produced via immunoSEQ multiplex PCR; TCRdb's table is partial and in-frame only. This table has 210,000 or so clones, almost 90% appearing once. The sequenced sample consisted of peripheral blood. Receptor source: a man between 18 and 35 years old with active or convalescent COVID-19.

The chain employs TRBV5-4 and TRBJ2-7, with TRBD2 as a possible D gene (6 bases). This CDR3 contains 15 residues. The germline gives CDR1 SGHNT, CDR2 YYREEE (reference sequence). The V and J ends lost 7 bases and 4 bases respectively, with 21 bases between them. CDR3 sequence: CASGGDGVGGYEQYF. The CDR3 region has the DNA TGTGCCAGCGGCGGGGACGGGGTTGGGGGTTACGAGCAGTACTTC.

This rearrangement joins TRBV20-1 to TRBJ2-5; D gene uncertain. V was pared by 7 bases and J by 5 bases, with 11 bases between. This CDR3 contains 11 residues. Per germline, CDR1 DFQATT and CDR2 SNEGSKA (reference sequence). CDR3 DNA sequence: TGCAGTGGACGGGTTGGGGAGACCCAGTACTTC. Translating it yields CSGRVGETQYF.

The chain employs TRBV5-6 and TRBJ2-7; 12 bases map to TRBD2. The CDR3 is made up of 15 amino acids. Per germline, CDR1 SGHDT and CDR2 YYEEEE. V lost 3 bases and J lost 4; bases outside the gene matches: 5. The CDR3 DNA sequence: TGTGCCAGCAGCTCGAAACTAGCGGGAGGTTACGAGCAGTACTTC. It specifies CASSSKLAGGYEQYF.

This chain connects TRBV18 to TRBJ1-4; 7 bases are shared with TRBD1. V shed 1 base and J 8 bases; nucleotides not matched to a gene: 7. Germline loops: CDR1 KGHSH, CDR2 LQKENI. The CDR3 is 15 amino acids. CDR3 residues: CASSPLRDSDEKLFF. The CDR3 region has the DNA TGTGCCAGCTCACCACTAAGGGACAGCGACGAAAAACTGTTTTTT.

This chain links TRBV11-2 with TRBJ2-3, with a tentative D call TRBD2 (6 bases). This CDR3 has 16 amino acids. Trimming removed 1 base from V and 1 base from J, with 12 bases in between. CDR1 is SGHAT and CDR2 is FQNNGV in the germline V gene. The CDR3 DNA follows: TGTGCCAGCAGCTTAGTTCCGAGCGGGCGCACAGATACGCAGTATTTT. This sequence encodes CASSLVPSGRTDTQYF.

This rearrangement joins TRBV29-1 to TRBJ1-1; 9 positions match TRBD1. J gave up 1 base and V 7 bases, and 13 bases lay outside the gene matches. The CDR3 covers 16 residues. The germline gives CDR1 SQVTM, CDR2 ANQGSEA. The CDR3 reads CSAQPGQGRANTEAFF. The CDR3 DNA sequence: TGCAGCGCGCAACCGGGACAGGGACGCGCGAACACTGAAGCTTTCTTT.

Regarding this clone: Other nucleotide sequences in the sample specify the same CDR3. The chain couples TRBV19 to TRBJ1-1; D is unclear. This CDR3 comprises 14 residues. CDR1 LNHDA and CDR2 SQIVND come from the germline V gene (reference sequence). V lost 1 base, J lost 1 base, and 7 bases lay in between. In DNA form, the CDR3 reads TGTGCCAGTAGTATAGGATCGGGGAACACTGAAGCTTTCTTT. This gives the protein CASSIGSGNTEAFF.

The J gene is TRBJ1-6, the V gene TRBV13; 10 bases are shared with TRBD1. V shed 5 bases, J shed 6 bases, and the junction held 7 bases outside the gene matches. Germline values: CDR1 PRHDT, CDR2 FYEKMQ (reference sequence). This CDR3 is 16 amino acids long. For the CDR3, the DNA is TGTGCCAGCAGCCCCGGGCGGGACAGGGGTAATTCACCCCTCCACTTT. It encodes CASSPGRDRGNSPLHF.

This chain links TRBV7-6 with TRBJ2-2; the match to TRBD1 covers 10 bases. The CDR3 has 17 amino acids. Germline trimming cut 5 bases from V and 6 bases from J; bases unmatched to any gene: 12. CDR1 and CDR2 from the germline V gene are SGHVS and FNYEAQ. This chain's CDR3 is CASSRWTGTGEAGELFF. The CDR3 DNA is TGTGCCAGCAGCCGCTGGACCGGGACAGGGGAAGCCGGGGAGCTGTTTTTT.

Details on this clone: Relative to the germline gene, one junction end is altered; a read error may explain this. The chain couples TRBV6-5 to TRBJ1-1, with D possibly TRBD1 on 5 matching bases. CDR1 is MNHEY, CDR2 SVGAGI, per germline. CDR3 length: 11 residues. The CDR3 DNA reads TGTGCCAGCAGCATGGGGTACATGGGACTGTTT. Translating gives CASSMGYMGLF.

This clone was recorded a few times. The chain combines TRBV27 with TRBJ1-6, with 10 bases that match TRBD1. V lost 7 bases, J lost 10 bases, and 10 bases stayed unmatched. The germline gives CDR1 MNHEY, CDR2 SMNVEV (reference sequence). The CDR3 length is 15 residues. DNA for the CDR3: TGTGCCAGCACCTGGGGGGGACAGGGGAACTCACCCCTCCACTTT. Translation: CASTWGGQGNSPLHF.

V gene TRBV28 combines with J gene TRBJ1-2; 12 bases fit TRBD1. V lost 5 bases, J lost 11 bases, and 6 bases stayed unmatched. Germline V CDR1 and CDR2: MDHEN, SYDVKM. The CDR3 is 13 amino acids. CDR3 loop: CASSEGTGGLYTF. CDR3 coding DNA: TGTGCCAGCAGTGAGGGGACAGGGGGCTTGTACACCTTC.

The gene calls are TRBV5-1 and TRBJ1-1; D remains ambiguous. The CDR3 spans 12 residues. V lost 2 bases, J lost 2 bases, and 4 bases lay in between. CDR1 is SGHRS and CDR2 is YFSETQ in the germline V gene. The CDR3 nucleotides are TGCGCCAGCAGCTTCAGTAACACTGAAGCTTTCTTT. This codes for CASSFSNTEAFF.

This chain connects TRBV6-1 to TRBJ2-3, with 9 bases matching TRBD1. V gave up 1 base and J gave up 3 bases; unmatched junction bases: 5. Germline loops: CDR1 MNHNS, CDR2 SASEGT. The CDR3 has 16 amino acids. Written as DNA, the CDR3 is TGTGCCAGCAGTGAAGGTTGGGGACAGGGTACAGATACGCAGTATTTT. Translation gives CASSEGWGQGTDTQYF.

V is TRBV19 and J is TRBJ1-6; 7 nucleotides line up with TRBD1. The CDR3 length is 14 residues. Germline CDR1 is LNHDA and CDR2 is SQIVND (reference sequence). V shed 3 bases and J 7 bases; nucleotides not matched to a gene: 3. The CDR3 sequence: CASSIGTENSPLHF. As DNA, the CDR3 is TGTGCCAGTAGTATCGGGACAGAAAATTCACCCCTCCACTTT.

CDR3 loop: CASSLGGTGTTGELFF. In DNA form, the CDR3 reads TGTGCCAGCAGCTTAGGTGGGACAGGGACCACCGGGGAGCTGTTTTTT. The chain joins TRBV11-2 to TRBJ2-2; 9 bases agree with TRBD1. The junction had 4 bases not matched to a gene; V was cut back by 1 base and J by 4 bases. Germline lookup yields CDR1 SGHAT and CDR2 FQNNGV. The CDR3 has 16 amino acids.

This chain links TRBV2 with TRBJ2-5; a possible D gene is TRBD2 (7 bases). Germline loops: CDR1 SNHLY, CDR2 FYNNEI. This CDR3 region has 14 residues. V was shortened by 6 bases and J by 5 bases, with 16 bases between the two germline ends. As DNA, the CDR3 is TGTGCCAGCAGGCTGGGGGGGGCAGGGGAGACCCAGTACTTC. It yields the protein CASRLGGAGETQYF. The variable domain in full, completed from reference TRBV2 and TRBJ2-5, reads EPEVTQTPSHQVTQMGQEVILRCVPISNHLYFYWYRQILGQKVEFLVSFYNNEISEKSEIFDDQFSVERPDGSNFTLKIRSTKLEDSAMYFCASRLGGAGETQYFGPGTRLLVL.